The following is a T cell receptor beta chain sequence with its context. V lost 7 bases, J lost 5 bases, and 17 bases lay in between. Germline-derived CDR1 and CDR2 are SNHLY and FYNNEI. The CDR3 loop spans 14 amino acids. The PCR made use of 60 Vbeta and 13 Jbeta primers. TCRdb keeps only in-frame clones here, not all; method: immunoSEQ multiplex PCR. The sample lists some 150,000 clones; roughly 87% were seen once. The record originates from a study of cytomegalovirus exposure and HLA in healthy donors. This sequence was found in a man in his thirties or forties in good health and CMV-seropositive. The J gene is TRBJ1-1, the V gene TRBV2; D gene uncertain. Sequences were obtained from PBMCs. In DNA, the CDR3 is TGTGCCAGCACCCCTACTACACAAGCGACTGAAGCTTTCTTT. This translates into CASTPTTQATEAFF.